Listed below are T cell receptor beta chains from one sample, sequenced in a study of T cell responses to AZD1222 COVID-19 vaccine. The assay was immunoSEQ multiplex PCR, and TCRdb's table has in-frame clones only and misses some. The sample includes under 110,000 clones, 86% of them seen just once. Sequencing used peripheral blood, obtained on day 0 of AZD1222 vaccination. All receptors come from an adult in good health. The CDR3 runs from the conserved cysteine through the conserved F or W. Fields, in order: V gene, CDR3 protein.

>TRBV7-2
CASSLALAYEQYF
>TRBV28
CASSLRVSGNTIYF
>TRBV6-6
CASSRRGGRMDSPLHF
>TRBV7-9
CASSLPQETQYF
>TRBV18
CASSPPGTGHNQPQHF
>TRBV3-1/TRBV3-2
CASSLRVSGNTIYF
>TRBV4-3
CASSQGQGGYNEQFF
>TRBV11-2
CASSLGRQNQETQYF
>TRBV27
CASSLSGGPRPQHF
>TRBV28
CASSLPGDPLYGYTF
>TRBV10-3
CAISESGLPNTGELFF
>TRBV24-1
CATSDLTGHWYEQYF
>TRBV28
CASLGGSGGGQPQHF
>TRBV9
CASSGLAGGANTGELFF
>TRBV28
CASSRGTLVGRRPQHF
>TRBV27
CASQFGAASIEQYF
>TRBV9
CASGPPRGLAGRGQFF
>TRBV7-2
CASSFDRAGGTDTQYF
>TRBV11-3
CASSKGTSGRSDTQYF
>TRBV29-1
CSVLLSGSYEQYF
>TRBV9
CASSVGSLVNEQFF
>TRBV2
CASRGDSIPTYGYTF
>TRBV7-9
CASSLLLGQGNEKLFF
>TRBV7-2
CASSLESGTGSGNTIYF
>TRBV28
CASSLLKGQGSYNEQFF
>TRBV7-3
CASSLTGPNTEAFF
>TRBV4-3
CASSLQLKSGANVLTF
>TRBV13
CTSSKAGTSGRYTDTQYF
>TRBV5-4
CASSLAVGGGTDTQYF
>TRBV19
CASTPTGIRTEAFF
>TRBV2
CASSAVVRTYNEQFF
>TRBV18
CASSPSGGANTGELFF
>TRBV21-1
CASTENEQYF
>TRBV4-1
CASSLVLGTNEKLFF
>TRBV30
CAWGPRGLSGNTIYF
>TRBV29-1
CSVVGQSSSYNEQFF